The 24 T cell receptor beta chains below come from one sample, sequenced in a study of cytomegalovirus exposure and HLA in healthy donors. In the PCR, 60 Vbeta and 13 Jbeta primers were used. Here immunoSEQ multiplex PCR was the method, and the copy in TCRdb shows in-frame clones only, minus some. Here the sample spans about 100,000 clones, around 80% being singletons. Sequenced sample: PBMCs. These receptors all stem from a female donor in good health and CMV-seropositive.

The rearrangement links TRBV6-5 to TRBJ2-1; 10 bases are shared with TRBD2. Germline CDR1 is MNHEY and CDR2 is SVGAGI. With V trimmed by 4 bases and J by 9 bases, 3 bases remained unmatched. The CDR3 extends over 13 amino acids. This CDR3 is CASSSGLAVEQFF. DNA for the CDR3: TGTGCCAGCAGTTCTGGACTAGCGGTTGAGCAGTTCTTC.

This clone turned up a few times. The chain couples TRBV19 to TRBJ1-2, with D possibly being TRBD1 (6 bases). The CDR3 length is 13 residues. The ends were cut back, 7 bases at V and 8 bases at J, with 17 bases in the middle. Germline V gives CDR1 LNHDA, CDR2 SQIVND (reference sequence). CDR3 in amino acids: CASTSDSPSGYTF. As DNA, the CDR3 is TGTGCCAGTACCTCGGACAGTCCTTCGGGCTACACCTTC.

The chain combines TRBV5-1 with TRBJ1-1; 8 bases are shared with TRBD1. The germline V gene has CDR1 SGHRS and CDR2 YFSETQ. The CDR3 runs 15 residues. Trimming at V came to 4 bases and at J to 3 bases, leaving 8 bases not matched to a gene. The CDR3 here is CASSVQGEGDTEAFF. The CDR3 DNA follows: TGCGCCAGCAGCGTACAGGGGGAAGGGGACACTGAAGCTTTCTTT. Full variable domain (remainder filled in from reference TRBV5-1 and TRBJ1-1): KAGVTQTPRYLIKTRGQQVTLSCSPISGHRSVSWYQQTPGQGLQFLFEYFSETQRNKGNFPGRFSGRQFSNSRSEMNVSTLELGDSALYLCASSVQGEGDTEAFFGQGTRLTVV.

The chain links TRBV18 to TRBJ2-5; maybe TRBD2 (5 bases). This CDR3 comprises 12 residues. Germline V gene data show CDR1 as KGHSH and CDR2 as LQKENI. Trimming took 4 bases from V and 3 from J, leaving 6 bases between them. CDR3 protein: CASSRAEETQYF. The CDR3 DNA sequence: TGTGCCAGCTCACGAGCGGAAGAGACCCAGTACTTC.

This clone occurred a few times. The gene calls are TRBV29-1 and TRBJ1-1; perhaps TRBD1 as D (5 bases). The germline V gene encodes CDR1 SQVTM and CDR2 ANQGSEA. This CDR3 is 13 amino acids long. V shed 3 bases and J shed 1 base, with 9 bases lying between them. The CDR3 DNA follows: TGCAGCGTTGACGGGGGACCGAACACTGAAGCTTTCTTT. It codes for CSVDGGPNTEAFF. Full variable domain (remainder filled in from reference TRBV29-1 and TRBJ1-1): SAVISQKPSRDICQRGTSLTIQCQVDSQVTMMFWYRQQPGQSLTLIATANQGSEATYESGFVIDKFPISRPNLTFSTLTVSNMSPEDSSIYLCSVDGGPNTEAFFGQGTRLTVV.

This chain uses TRBV5-1 with TRBJ1-1; a possible D gene is TRBD1 (5 bases). Germline CDR1 is SGHRS and CDR2 is YFSETQ. Trimming removed 4 bases at V and 1 base at J, with 29 bases between. The CDR3 is 20 amino acids. Here the CDR3 reads CASSPRQGDIGWDENTEAFF. The CDR3, as DNA: TGCGCCAGCAGCCCCCGTCAGGGTGATATCGGATGGGATGAGAACACTGAAGCTTTCTTT.

Only one count was recorded for this clone. This chain uses TRBV27 with TRBJ1-5; TRBD1 agrees at 7 bases. Germline CDR1 reads MNHEY; CDR2 reads SMNVEV (reference sequence). The V segment lost 6 bases and the J segment 4 bases; nucleotides outside the gene matches: 6. This CDR3 comprises 14 residues. The CDR3: CASRPQGGNQPQHF. Here the CDR3 DNA reads TGTGCCAGCAGACCGCAGGGGGGAAATCAGCCCCAGCATTTT.

This clone was counted a single time. The junction and the germline gene differ at one end; a read error may be behind it. The V call is TRBV7-9, the J call TRBJ1-2; TRBD1 aligns across 11 bases. The CDR3 runs 16 residues. Germline V gives CDR1 SEHNR, CDR2 FQNEAQ (reference sequence). The DNA for the CDR3 is TGTTCCAGCAGCTTAGCCGGCGGACAGGGGGCTGGGGGCTACACCTTC. Protein product: CSSSLAGGQGAGGYTF.

The chain links TRBV4-1 to TRBJ2-7, with D tentatively TRBD1 (5 bases). Per germline, CDR1 MGHRA and CDR2 YSYEKL. CDR3 length: 12 residues. Deletions cut 1 base from V and 5 bases from J, with 6 bases between. The DNA of the CDR3 is TGCGCCAGCAGCCAAGTCAGGGACGAGCAGTACTTC. It codes for CASSQVRDEQYF.

V usage is TRBV5-1 and J usage is TRBJ2-1, with 7 bases aligning to TRBD1. V was clipped by 5 bases and J by 2 bases; unmatched bases: 7. The CDR3 contains 15 residues. From germline, CDR1 is SGHRS and CDR2 YFSETQ. The CDR3 DNA reads as TGCGCCAGCAGGCCTTCCGGGACAGCCTACAATGAGCAGTTCTTC. The encoded protein is CASRPSGTAYNEQFF.

The chain carries TRBV6-5 and TRBJ1-1, with D possibly being TRBD1 (6 bases). Germline V gives CDR1 MNHEY, CDR2 SVGAGI. V lost 6 bases, J lost 10 bases, and 18 bases lay in between. This CDR3 is 13 amino acids long. In DNA, the CDR3 is TGTGCCAGCAGCTCAAGGGCAGGGGAGGGAGCTTTCTTT. It is translated as CASSSRAGEGAFF.

This clone was found a few times. The rearrangement links TRBV10-3 to TRBJ1-4; 9 bases fit TRBD1. Germline trimming cut 9 bases from V and 4 bases from J; bases unmatched to any gene: 3. Germline-derived CDR1 and CDR2 are ENHRY and SYGVKD. The CDR3 loop spans 13 amino acids. The CDR3 loop reads CAISDRGNEKLFF. CDR3 nucleotide sequence: TGTGCCATATCGGACAGGGGTAATGAAAAACTGTTTTTT.

This chain links TRBV6-6 with TRBJ2-1, with TRBD2 matching over 7 bases. The CDR3 is 15 residues long. V shed 0 bases, J shed 9 bases, and the junction held 8 bases outside the gene matches. The germline V gene encodes CDR1 MNHNY and CDR2 SVGAGI (reference sequence). The CDR3 reads CASSYSGGGGSEQFF. Here the CDR3 DNA reads TGTGCCAGCAGTTACTCGGGCGGGGGAGGTAGTGAGCAGTTCTTC.

CDR3 loop: CASSLGAGVTPGELFF. CDR3 sequence (DNA): TGTGCCAGCAGCTTAGGGGCGGGAGTGACCCCCGGGGAGCTGTTTTTT. This chain uses TRBV7-9 with TRBJ2-2; 7 positions agree with TRBD2. V lost 1 base and J lost 6; bases outside the gene matches: 8. Per germline, CDR1 SEHNR and CDR2 FQNEAQ (reference sequence). This CDR3 is built from 16 residues.

The rearrangement uses TRBV7-2 and TRBJ1-2; 9 bases are shared with TRBD1. The CDR3 length is 18 residues. In germline, CDR1 is SGHTA, CDR2 FQGNSA. With 5 bases clipped from V and 0 bases from J, the junction kept 13 bases outside the gene matches. CDR3 sequence (DNA): TGTGCCAGCAGCCCCTGGGCCCTGGACAGGGGCACTAACTATGGCTACACCTTC. Amino acid sequence: CASSPWALDRGTNYGYTF.

The rearrangement joins TRBV30 to TRBJ1-2; possible D gene TRBD1, 5 bases. The length of the CDR3 is 15 residues. CDR1 and CDR2 from the germline V gene are GTSNPN and SVGIG (reference sequence). V lost 2 bases, J lost 5 bases, and 18 bases lay in between. CDR3 loop: CAWSPPRGTWYGYTF. In nucleotides, the CDR3 is TGTGCCTGGAGTCCTCCCCGCGGGACCTGGTATGGCTACACCTTC.

This clone was counted a single time. The chain couples TRBV30 to TRBJ1-5; maybe TRBD1 (5 bases). The germline V gene has CDR1 GTSNPN and CDR2 SVGIG (reference sequence). V was trimmed by 0 bases and J by 2 bases, leaving 14 bases between them. This CDR3 is 16 amino acids long. This CDR3 reads CAWSVQAGLRNQPQHF. The CDR3 DNA sequence: TGTGCCTGGAGTGTACAGGCGGGGTTACGCAATCAGCCCCAGCATTTT. Full variable domain (remainder filled in from reference TRBV30 and TRBJ1-5): SQTIHQWPATLVQPVGSPLSLECTVEGTSNPNLYWYRQAAGRGLQLLFYSVGIGQISSEVPQNLSASRPQDRQFILSSKKLLLSDSGFYLCAWSVQAGLRNQPQHFGDGTRLSIL.

The chain carries TRBV18 and TRBJ2-7; 9 bases are a match to TRBD1. V lost 1 base and J lost 7; bases outside the gene matches: 8. The CDR3 length is 15 residues. Germline lookup yields CDR1 KGHSH and CDR2 LQKENI. CDR3 sequence reads: CASSPQSQGAGEQYF. The CDR3 DNA reads TGTGCCAGCTCACCACAGTCACAGGGGGCGGGTGAGCAGTACTTC.

The chain joins TRBV13 to TRBJ2-3; 7 bases are shared with TRBD1. The CDR3 length is 14 residues. Germline CDR1 PRHDT, CDR2 FYEKMQ (reference sequence). V was pared by 5 bases and J by 9 bases, with 11 bases of the junction left unmatched. The CDR3 region has the DNA TGTGCCAGCAGCGCCGCGACAGGGACCCCGACGCAGTATTTT. Protein sequence: CASSAATGTPTQYF.

The CDR3 sequence is CASSQAGQGDNEQFF. In DNA, the CDR3 is TGTGCCAGCAGCCAAGCGGGACAGGGGGACAATGAGCAGTTCTTC. This sequence joins TRBV4-2 and TRBJ2-1; 11 positions match TRBD1. The CDR3 is made up of 15 amino acids. The germline CDR1 and CDR2 sequences are LGHNA and YNFKEQ. J gave up 5 bases and V 1 base, and 1 base lay outside the gene matches.

V is TRBV19 and J is TRBJ1-1; 8 nucleotides align to TRBD1. The V segment lost 5 bases and the J segment 4 bases; nucleotides outside the gene matches: 3. Per germline, CDR1 LNHDA and CDR2 SQIVND (reference sequence). The CDR3 is made up of 13 amino acids. In nucleotides, the CDR3 is TGTGCCAGTAGTCAGGGGGCGCGCACTGAAGCTTTCTTT. Translation gives CASSQGARTEAFF.

In the case of this clone: This CDR3 is also generated by other DNA sequences in the sample. The V gene is TRBV19, the J gene TRBJ2-5, with TRBD1 identical over 9 bases. J was trimmed by 3 bases and V by 9 bases; bases with no gene match: 8. The CDR3 consists of 14 residues. Per germline, CDR1 LNHDA and CDR2 SQIVND (reference sequence). The CDR3 protein is CASRTTGGEETQYF. DNA for the CDR3: TGTGCCAGCCGGACGACAGGGGGAGAAGAGACCCAGTACTTC.

This rearrangement joins TRBV5-4 to TRBJ2-3; 13 bases agree with TRBD2. This CDR3 comprises 19 residues. The trim removed 0 bases at V and 4 bases at J, leaving 11 bases unmatched. Germline-derived CDR1 and CDR2 are SGHNT and YYREEE (reference sequence). The CDR3 spells CASSLVDTSGRAKADTQYF. The CDR3 bases are TGTGCCAGCAGCTTGGTTGACACTAGCGGGAGGGCGAAGGCAGATACGCAGTATTTT.

This chain links TRBV18 with TRBJ1-3; TRBD1 might be the D (6 bases). V was shortened by 4 bases and J by 0 bases, with 16 bases between the two germline ends. The CDR3 has 17 residues. Germline lookup yields CDR1 KGHSH and CDR2 LQKENI. The CDR3, as DNA: TGTGCCAGCTCACTACTGGACAGCGTAACCTCTGGAAACACCATATATTTT. Amino acid sequence: CASSLLDSVTSGNTIYF.